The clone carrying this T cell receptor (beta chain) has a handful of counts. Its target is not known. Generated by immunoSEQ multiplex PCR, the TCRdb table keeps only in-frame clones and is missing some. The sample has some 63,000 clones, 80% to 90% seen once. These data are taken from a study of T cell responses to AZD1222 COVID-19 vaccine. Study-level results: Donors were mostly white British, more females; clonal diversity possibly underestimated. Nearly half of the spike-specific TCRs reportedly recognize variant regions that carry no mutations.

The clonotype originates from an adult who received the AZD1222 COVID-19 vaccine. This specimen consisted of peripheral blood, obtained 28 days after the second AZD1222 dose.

CDR3 sequence (DNA): TGCAGCGCCTTAACAGGGGTGAACACTGAAGCTTTCTTT. Translation: CSALTGVNTEAFF. This chain links TRBV29-1 with TRBJ1-1; 7 nucleotides line up with TRBD1. V dropped 7 bases and J dropped 0; count of bases not matched to a gene: 5. The CDR3 length is 13 residues. Per the germline V gene, CDR1 is SQVTM and CDR2 is ANQGSEA.